The subject of this entry is one TCR beta chain. As yet, its antigen is unknown. The authors extracted RNA and reverse transcribed it into cDNA as the sequencing template. The protocol was immunoSEQ multiplex PCR, while the TCRdb copy is restricted to in-frame clones and leaves out a portion. The sample records over 150,000 clones, approximately 56% being singletons. The sample belongs to a study of CD8+ T cells in alopecia areata. Study outcomes and limitations: When scalp samples are sequenced, resident alphabeta T cells of normal skin are also captured.

PBMCs served as the source from which CD4+ and CD8+ T cells were sorted. This sequence originates from a human donor with alopecia areata. The specimen comprised CD4+ T cells sorted from blood, sampled at week 0.

In DNA form, the CDR3 reads TGCGCCAGCAGCCCGGGAGCACAGGGACAAGAGACCCAGTACTTC. Its protein product is CASSPGAQGQETQYF. The chain is built from TRBV4-1 and TRBJ2-5; D tentatively fits TRBD1 or TRBD2 (6 bases each). The CDR3 runs to 15 residues. V lost 4 bases to trimming and J lost 2 bases, with 14 bases between them. Germline CDR1 MGHRA, CDR2 YSYEKL.